A selection of T cell receptor beta chains follows, all from one sample in a study of T cells in Graves' hyperthyroidism and ophthalmopathy. One entry per CDR3 protein results from TCRdb running MiXCR on the multiplex PCR reads. The sample yields fewer than 350,000 distinct CDR3 sequences, around 23% seen once. The sequencing sample was made of blood. The receptors derive from a woman aged 50 to 65 with Graves' hyperthyroidism. The CDR3 runs from the conserved cysteine through the conserved F or W. Fields, in order: V gene, D gene, clone size, J gene, CDR3 protein, CDR3 DNA. D genes are given only for firm matches. Clone size, where shown, is once, few, many, or a class for clones that have expanded.

v_gene: TRBV7-9; d_gene: TRBD1; abundance: many; j_gene: TRBJ2-1; CDR3aa: CASTLTGQGENEQFF; CDR3nt: TGTGCCAGCACCCTGACGGGACAGGGGGAGAATGAGCAGTTCTTC
v_gene: TRBV2; d_gene: -; abundance: few; j_gene: TRBJ1-3; CDR3aa: CASSGFGLSGNTIYF; CDR3nt: TGTGCCAGCAGTGGGTTTGGACTCTCTGGAAACACCATATATTTT
v_gene: TRBV6-5; d_gene: -; abundance: few; j_gene: TRBJ1-1; CDR3aa: CASSYSQAMNTEAFF; CDR3nt: TGTGCCAGCAGTTACTCACAGGCCATGAACACTGAAGCTTTCTTT
v_gene: TRBV13; d_gene: -; abundance: -; j_gene: TRBJ1-5; CDR3aa: CASSWGGSPDQPQHF; CDR3nt: TGCGCCAGCAGCTGGGGCGGGAGCCCGGATCAGCCCCAGCATTTT
v_gene: TRBV4-1; d_gene: -; abundance: -; j_gene: TRBJ2-1; CDR3aa: CASSQGKVGTAYNEQFF; CDR3nt: TGCGCCAGCAGCCAAGGCAAAGTGGGGACTGCGTACAATGAGCAGTTCTTC
v_gene: TRBV7-2; d_gene: -; abundance: many; j_gene: TRBJ2-2; CDR3aa: CASSSRGGARAGELFF; CDR3nt: TGTGCCAGCAGCTCTAGAGGCGGAGCGAGAGCCGGGGAGCTGTTTTTT
v_gene: TRBV11-2; d_gene: TRBD1; abundance: many; j_gene: TRBJ2-1; CDR3aa: CASSPVRDRGLNNEQFF; CDR3nt: TGTGCCAGCAGTCCCGTACGGGACAGGGGATTGAACAATGAGCAGTTCTTC
v_gene: TRBV12-3/TRBV12-4; d_gene: -; abundance: many; j_gene: TRBJ1-1; CDR3aa: CASSASGRGTEAFF; CDR3nt: TGTGCCAGCAGTGCATCAGGAAGGGGGACTGAAGCTTTCTTT
v_gene: TRBV12-3/TRBV12-4; d_gene: -; abundance: -; j_gene: TRBJ1-3; CDR3aa: CASSFGGLRNTIYF; CDR3nt: TGTGCCAGCAGTTTTGGGGGCCTCCGAAACACCATATATTTT
v_gene: TRBV6-5; d_gene: TRBD1; abundance: few; j_gene: TRBJ1-5; CDR3aa: CASSSPRGQNQPQHF; CDR3nt: TGTGCCAGCAGTTCCCCCAGGGGGCAGAATCAGCCCCAGCATTTT
v_gene: TRBV7-9; d_gene: -; abundance: many; j_gene: TRBJ2-7; CDR3aa: CASSFHYEQYF; CDR3nt: TGTGCCAGCAGCTTCCACTACGAGCAGTACTTC
v_gene: TRBV20-1; d_gene: -; abundance: many; j_gene: TRBJ2-7; CDR3aa: CSAREGSSLEQYF; CDR3nt: TGCAGTGCTAGAGAGGGATCTTCTTTGGAGCAGTACTTC
v_gene: TRBV10-3; d_gene: TRBD1; abundance: -; j_gene: TRBJ1-2; CDR3aa: CAITGQGVGGYTF; CDR3nt: TGTGCCATCACCGGACAGGGGGTAGGTGGCTACACCTTC
v_gene: TRBV9; d_gene: -; abundance: -; j_gene: TRBJ2-3; CDR3aa: CASSVEGRRADTQYF; CDR3nt: TGTGCCAGCAGCGTAGAAGGGAGGCGCGCAGATACGCAGTATTTT
v_gene: TRBV7-3; d_gene: -; abundance: -; j_gene: TRBJ1-1; CDR3aa: CASSFGGLPEAFF; CDR3nt: TGTGCCAGCAGCTTTGGGGGGCTGCCTGAAGCTTTCTTT
v_gene: TRBV5-1; d_gene: TRBD1; abundance: many; j_gene: TRBJ1-4; CDR3aa: CASSFGQGGDEKLFF; CDR3nt: TGCGCCAGCAGCTTCGGACAGGGGGGGGATGAAAAACTGTTTTTT
v_gene: TRBV6-2/TRBV6-3; d_gene: -; abundance: -; j_gene: TRBJ1-5; CDR3aa: CAIHTPGEGNQPQHF; CDR3nt: TGTGCCATCCACACTCCAGGGGAAGGCAATCAGCCCCAGCATTTT
v_gene: TRBV6-1; d_gene: -; abundance: many; j_gene: TRBJ1-1; CDR3aa: CASRNRLGTEAFF; CDR3nt: TGTGCCAGCAGAAATCGACTGGGCACTGAAGCTTTCTTT
v_gene: TRBV28; d_gene: TRBD1; abundance: -; j_gene: TRBJ2-7; CDR3aa: CASRGQGKYEQYF; CDR3nt: TGTGCCAGCAGGGGACAGGGAAAATACGAGCAGTACTTC
v_gene: TRBV6-1; d_gene: TRBD1; abundance: few; j_gene: TRBJ2-3; CDR3aa: CASSPHSGGTTDTQYF; CDR3nt: TGTGCCAGCAGTCCCCACTCAGGGGGAACCACAGATACGCAGTATTTT
v_gene: TRBV20-1; d_gene: TRBD1; abundance: many; j_gene: TRBJ2-3; CDR3aa: CSAVGGTGATDTQYF; CDR3nt: TGCAGTGCCGTCGGCGGGACAGGTGCCACAGATACGCAGTATTTT
v_gene: TRBV5-1; d_gene: TRBD1; abundance: many; j_gene: TRBJ1-6; CDR3aa: CASSAQTGGGSPLHF; CDR3nt: TGCGCCAGCAGCGCCCAAACAGGGGGCGGCTCACCCCTCCACTTT